The following is a TCR beta chain sequence with its context. The antigen it binds to is not known. Per-nucleotide qualities are absent, and no much larger clonotype sits a single base away. This entry comes from a study of blood T cell repertoires in COVID-19 (dated by TCRdb to 2019 to 2021). Looking at the study overall: Collaborator samples came from the United States, Italy and Spain and covered acute and convalescent phases of COVID-19. The prospective study material was composed of cDNA or gDNA derived from T cells, B-cell-depleted T cells, or PBMCs. The dataset comprised deeply sampled blood TCRbeta repertoires from subjects exposed to, actively infected with, or recovered from COVID-19. The repertoires were released in a freely available public database meant as a resource for research on the immune response to SARS-CoV-2. The samples were drawn from the first 160 participants of the ongoing ImmuneRACE study and from 950 to 1,500 subjects provided by 6 global collaborators. Sample metadata almost always included a de-identified subject ID, COVID-19 status, age in years and sex. Where HLA class I and class II types were available, the types were taken from metadata supplied by the sample provider, not from assay-based typing. Findings and caveats that apply to the study as a whole: Clinical and demographic metadata were provided uncurated, with the amount varying by source and participant.

TCRbeta CDR3 regions were amplified from genomic DNA using the immunoSEQ Assay, a bias-controlled multiplex PCR. From the authors' description of their analysis: Within the assay, amplification of reference gene primers was used to estimate how many nucleated cells each sample contained. To quantify the absolute abundance of each unique TCRbeta CDR3 rearrangement, sequence reads were collapsed and filtered. For each sample, productive Simpson clonality was calculated as the square root of Simpson's diversity index across productive rearrangements. The immuneACCESS repertoire file appears here via TCRdb, limited to in-frame rearrangements. These files lack a portion of the clones; in checked studies, under half of the deficit traces to unresolved V genes, and the cause of the others is not known. V and J calls and clone size follow that table, whereas D and trimming were derived from the DNA. The sample data list 150,000 to 200,000 clones, and about 89% of these were observed just once. The top ten hold approximately 7% of the sample.

The CDR3 runs 15 amino acids, cysteine and phenylalanine included. The entry retains the CDR3 DNA only, 45 bases that are in frame from base 1. Reading the germline V gene gives CDR1 ENHRY and CDR2 SYGVKD. V is pruned by 8 bases and J by 4 bases, leaving 13 bases of the junction without a gene match. Each collaborating institution followed its own protocols to collect whole blood in K2EDTA tubes. Collaborator samples were shipped for TCRbeta analysis as frozen whole blood, isolated PBMCs, or DNA extracted from either sample type. Sequencing was carried out using peripheral blood. Rearrangement joined TRBV10-3 to TRBJ2-5; TRBD1 fits 7 bases in the junction. This clonotype originated in a man aged 35 to 55 with acute or convalescent COVID-19. The DNA sequence is as follows: TGTGCCATCCGTCGCCGACAGGGTGTCGGAGAGACCCAGTACTTC. Protein translation: CAIRRRQGVGETQYF.